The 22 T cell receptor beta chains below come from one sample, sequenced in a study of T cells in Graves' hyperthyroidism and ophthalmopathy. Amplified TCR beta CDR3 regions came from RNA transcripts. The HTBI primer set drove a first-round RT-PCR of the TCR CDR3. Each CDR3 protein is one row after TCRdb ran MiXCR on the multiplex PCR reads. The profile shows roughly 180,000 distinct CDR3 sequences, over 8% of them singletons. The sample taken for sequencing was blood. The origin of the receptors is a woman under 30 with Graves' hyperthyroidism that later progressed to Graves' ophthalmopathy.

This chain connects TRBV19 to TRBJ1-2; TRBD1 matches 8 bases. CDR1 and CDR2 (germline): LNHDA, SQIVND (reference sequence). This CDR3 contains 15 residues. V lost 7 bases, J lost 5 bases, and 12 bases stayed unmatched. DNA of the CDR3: TGTGCCAGTAACGGTGACAGGGGTCGTGGTTATGGCTACACCTTC. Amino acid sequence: CASNGDRGRGYGYTF.

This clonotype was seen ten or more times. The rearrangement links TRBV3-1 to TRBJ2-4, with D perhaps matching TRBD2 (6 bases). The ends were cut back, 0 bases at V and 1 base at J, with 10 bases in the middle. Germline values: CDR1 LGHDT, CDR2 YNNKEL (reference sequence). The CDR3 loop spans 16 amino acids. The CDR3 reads CASSQDAGIAKNIQYF. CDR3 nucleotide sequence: TGTGCCAGCAGCCAAGATGCGGGGATTGCCAAAAACATTCAGTACTTC. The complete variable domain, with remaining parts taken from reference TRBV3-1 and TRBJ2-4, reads DTAVSQTPKYLVTQMGNDKSIKCEQNLGHDTMYWYKQDSKKFLKIMFSYNNKELIINETVPNRFSPKSPDKAHLNLHINSLELGDSAVYFCASSQDAGIAKNIQYFGAGTRLSVL.

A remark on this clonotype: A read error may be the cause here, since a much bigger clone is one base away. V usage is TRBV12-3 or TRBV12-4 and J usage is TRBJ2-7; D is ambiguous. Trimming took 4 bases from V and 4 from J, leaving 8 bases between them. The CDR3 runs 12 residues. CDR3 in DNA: TGTGCCAGCAGTTCGATATCATACGAGCAGTACTTC. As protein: CASSSISYEQYF.

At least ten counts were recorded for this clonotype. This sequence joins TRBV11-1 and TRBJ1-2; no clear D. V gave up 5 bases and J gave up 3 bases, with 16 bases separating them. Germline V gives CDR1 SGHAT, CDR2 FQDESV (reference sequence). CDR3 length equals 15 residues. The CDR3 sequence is CASSPGPPPDYGYTF. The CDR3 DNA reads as TGTGCCAGCAGCCCCGGACCGCCCCCGGACTATGGCTACACCTTC.

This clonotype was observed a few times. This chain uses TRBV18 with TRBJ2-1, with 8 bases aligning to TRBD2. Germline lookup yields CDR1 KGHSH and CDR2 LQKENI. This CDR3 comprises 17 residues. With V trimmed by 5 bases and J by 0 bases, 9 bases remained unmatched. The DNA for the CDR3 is TGTGCCAGCTCAGTGACGCGGGGGGAGAGCTCCTACAATGAGCAGTTCTTC. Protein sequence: CASSVTRGESSYNEQFF.

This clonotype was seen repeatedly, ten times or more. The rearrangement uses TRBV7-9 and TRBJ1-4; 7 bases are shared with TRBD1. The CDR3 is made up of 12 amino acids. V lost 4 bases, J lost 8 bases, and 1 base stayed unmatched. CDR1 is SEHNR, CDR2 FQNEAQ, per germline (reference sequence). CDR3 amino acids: CASSSQGEKLFF. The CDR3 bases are TGTGCCAGCAGCTCACAGGGGGAAAAACTGTTTTTT.

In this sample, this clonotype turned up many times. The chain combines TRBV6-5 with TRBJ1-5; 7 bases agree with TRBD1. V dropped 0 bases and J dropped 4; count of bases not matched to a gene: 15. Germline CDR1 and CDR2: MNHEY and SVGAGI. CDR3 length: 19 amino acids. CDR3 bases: TGTGCCAGCAGTTACTCGATTCTCGGAAAACAGGGGAGAAATCAGCCCCAGCATTTT. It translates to CASSYSILGKQGRNQPQHF.

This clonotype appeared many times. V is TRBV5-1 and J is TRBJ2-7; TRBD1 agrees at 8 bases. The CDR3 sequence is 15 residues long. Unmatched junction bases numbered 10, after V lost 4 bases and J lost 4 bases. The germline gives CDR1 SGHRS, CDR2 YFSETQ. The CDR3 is CASSPKHRGSYEQYF. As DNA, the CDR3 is TGCGCCAGCAGCCCGAAACACAGGGGGAGTTACGAGCAGTACTTC.

CDR3 bases: TGTGCCAGCAGCGATGCCGGGACAGGGGCCGGAAACACCATATATTTT. This translates into CASSDAGTGAGNTIYF. The genes are TRBV9 and TRBJ1-3; 10 bases are shared with TRBD1. The length of the CDR3 is 16 residues. With 3 bases clipped from V and 4 bases from J, the junction kept 7 bases outside the gene matches. The germline V gene encodes CDR1 SGDLS and CDR2 YYNGEE.

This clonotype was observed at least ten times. The CDR3 here is CASSPGGAYYGYTF. DNA for the CDR3: TGTGCCAGTAGTCCCGGGGGGGCCTACTATGGCTACACCTTC. The genes are TRBV19 and TRBJ1-2, with D tentatively TRBD1 (6 bases). Germline V gene data show CDR1 as LNHDA and CDR2 as SQIVND (reference sequence). The V end was cut by 5 bases, the J end by 3 bases, with 13 bases between. The CDR3 consists of 14 residues.

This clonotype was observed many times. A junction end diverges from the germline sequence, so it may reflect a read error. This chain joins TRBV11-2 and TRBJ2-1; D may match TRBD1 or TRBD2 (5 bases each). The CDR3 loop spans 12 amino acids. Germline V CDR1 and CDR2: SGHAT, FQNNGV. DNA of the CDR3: TGTGCCAGCAGATTAGGTGGGGGTGAGCAGTTCTTC. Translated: CASRLGGGEQFF.

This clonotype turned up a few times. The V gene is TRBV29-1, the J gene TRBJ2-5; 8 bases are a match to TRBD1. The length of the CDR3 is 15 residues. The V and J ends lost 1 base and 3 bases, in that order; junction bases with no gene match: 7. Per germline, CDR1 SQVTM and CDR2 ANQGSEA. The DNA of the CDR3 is TGCAGCGTTGAAGCCGGCAGGGGGCGGGAAGAGACCCAGTACTTC. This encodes CSVEAGRGREETQYF.

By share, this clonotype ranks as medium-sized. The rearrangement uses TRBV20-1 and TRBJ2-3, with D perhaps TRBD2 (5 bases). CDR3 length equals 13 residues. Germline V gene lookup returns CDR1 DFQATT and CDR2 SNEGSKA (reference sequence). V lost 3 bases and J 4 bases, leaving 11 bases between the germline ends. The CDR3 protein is CSASVGSADTQYF. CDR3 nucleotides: TGCAGTGCTAGTGTGGGGAGCGCAGATACGCAGTATTTT.

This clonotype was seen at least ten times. The CDR3 DNA reads TGTGCCAGCATCGGGGCCGGGGTCCATTCACCCCTCCACTTT. Translating it yields CASIGAGVHSPLHF. This chain links TRBV6-1 with TRBJ1-6; TRBD1 might be the D (5 bases). CDR1 and CDR2 from the germline V gene are MNHNS and SASEGT. This CDR3 has 14 residues. The V end was cut by 7 bases, the J end by 8 bases, with 15 bases between.

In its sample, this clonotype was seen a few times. The chain's CDR3 is CASSYSNGRAVDTQYF. Written as DNA, the CDR3 is TGTGCCAGCAGTTACTCTAACGGGAGGGCCGTGGATACGCAGTATTTT. The V call is TRBV6-5, the J call TRBJ2-3, with 8 bases lining up with TRBD2. The CDR3 totals 16 residues. Germline CDR1 MNHEY, CDR2 SVGAGI. V trimming: 0 bases; J trimming: 6 bases; junction bases outside the gene matches: 8.

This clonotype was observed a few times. The CDR3 loop is CASSMMGPPDWTLHF. As DNA, the CDR3 is TGTGCCAGTAGTATGATGGGACCCCCTGATTGGACCCTCCACTTT. The chain links TRBV19 to TRBJ1-6, with D tentatively TRBD1 (5 bases). This CDR3 region has 15 residues. Trimming took 3 bases from V and 14 from J, leaving 20 bases between them. The germline V gene encodes CDR1 LNHDA and CDR2 SQIVND (reference sequence).

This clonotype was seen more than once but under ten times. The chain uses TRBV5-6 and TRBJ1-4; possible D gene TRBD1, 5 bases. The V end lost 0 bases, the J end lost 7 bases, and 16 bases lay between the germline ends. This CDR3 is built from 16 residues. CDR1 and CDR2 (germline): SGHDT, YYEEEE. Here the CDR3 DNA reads TGTGCCAGCAGCTTGGTGGGACGGACACCCGGTGAAAAACTGTTTTTT. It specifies CASSLVGRTPGEKLFF.

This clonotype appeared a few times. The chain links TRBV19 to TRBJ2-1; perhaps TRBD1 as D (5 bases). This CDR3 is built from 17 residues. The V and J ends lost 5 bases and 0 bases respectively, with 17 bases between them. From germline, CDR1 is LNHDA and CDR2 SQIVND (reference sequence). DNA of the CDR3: TGTGCCAGTAGTTCCAAGGGGCCCTCTTACTCCTACAATGAGCAGTTCTTC. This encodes CASSSKGPSYSYNEQFF.

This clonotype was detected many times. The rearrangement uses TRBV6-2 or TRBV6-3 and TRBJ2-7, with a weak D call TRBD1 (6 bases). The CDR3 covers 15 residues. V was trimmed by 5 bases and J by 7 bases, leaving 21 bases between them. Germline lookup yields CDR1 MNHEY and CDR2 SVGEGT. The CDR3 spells CASSQQGPTRGEQYF. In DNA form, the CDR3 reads TGTGCCAGCAGTCAACAGGGCCCGACCCGGGGTGAGCAGTACTTC.

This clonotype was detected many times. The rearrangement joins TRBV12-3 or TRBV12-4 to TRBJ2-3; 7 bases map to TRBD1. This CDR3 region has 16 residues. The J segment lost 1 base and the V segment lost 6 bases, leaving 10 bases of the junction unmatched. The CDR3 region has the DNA TGTGCCAGCAGGACTTCGACAGGGTTAGGCACAGATACGCAGTATTTT. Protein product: CASRTSTGLGTDTQYF.

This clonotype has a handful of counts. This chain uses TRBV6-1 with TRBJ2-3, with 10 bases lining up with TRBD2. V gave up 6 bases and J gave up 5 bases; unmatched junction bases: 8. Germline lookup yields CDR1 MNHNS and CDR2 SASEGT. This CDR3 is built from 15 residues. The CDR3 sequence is CASSLSGGAEDTQYF. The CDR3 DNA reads TGTGCCAGCAGCCTCAGCGGGGGGGCAGAAGATACGCAGTATTTT.

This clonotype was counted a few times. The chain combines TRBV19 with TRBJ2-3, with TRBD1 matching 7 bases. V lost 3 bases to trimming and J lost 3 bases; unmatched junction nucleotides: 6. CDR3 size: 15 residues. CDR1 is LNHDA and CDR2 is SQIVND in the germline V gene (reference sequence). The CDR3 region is CASSIRPGQTDTQYF. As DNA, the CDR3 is TGTGCCAGTAGTATCCGCCCGGGACAGACAGATACGCAGTATTTT. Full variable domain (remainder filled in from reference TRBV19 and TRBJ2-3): DGGITQSPKYLFRKEGQNVTLSCEQNLNHDAMYWYRQDPGQGLRLIYYSQIVNDFQKGDIAEGYSVSREKKESFPLTVTSAQKNPTAFYLCASSIRPGQTDTQYFGPGTRLTVL.